The 20 T cell receptor beta chains below come from one sample, sequenced in a study of T cells in Graves' hyperthyroidism and ophthalmopathy. Amplification of TCR beta CDR3 regions used RNA as the template. With the HTBI primer set, the TCR CDR3 went through a first round of RT-PCR. MiXCR, run by TCRdb on the multiplex PCR reads, gives a single entry per CDR3 protein. The data hold about 210,000 distinct CDR3 sequences, with roughly a sixth observed a single time. Sequenced material: blood. These receptors came from a man aged 50 or older with Graves' hyperthyroidism.

Ten or more counts support this clonotype. This chain joins TRBV20-1 and TRBJ2-2; 14 nucleotides line up with TRBD2. Trimming at V came to 3 bases and at J to 4 bases, leaving 4 bases not matched to a gene. This CDR3 has 16 residues. Germline CDR1 and CDR2: DFQATT and SNEGSKA (reference sequence). CDR3: CSARLTSGRATGELFF. DNA for the CDR3: TGCAGTGCTAGGTTGACTAGCGGGAGGGCCACCGGGGAGCTGTTTTTT.

This clonotype was recorded a few times. The gene calls are TRBV12-5 and TRBJ2-2, with 10 bases aligning to TRBD1. Germline trimming cut 6 bases from V and 3 bases from J; bases unmatched to any gene: 4. This CDR3 is 15 amino acids long. CDR1 LGHNT and CDR2 FRNRAP come from the germline V gene. The CDR3 spells CASGPGQGHTGELFF. The CDR3 nucleotides read TGTGCTAGTGGGCCGGGACAGGGGCACACCGGGGAGCTGTTTTTT.

This clonotype was observed a few times. The chain recombines TRBV20-1 with TRBJ2-6; D is uncertain. The CDR3 is 13 residues long. V lost 0 bases to trimming and J lost 6 bases, with 6 bases between them. Germline CDR1 and CDR2: DFQATT and SNEGSKA (reference sequence). CDR3 DNA sequence: TGCAGTGCTAGAGATACCTTGGCCAACGTCCTGACTTTC. This gives the protein CSARDTLANVLTF.

The table lists this clonotype with many counts. J is TRBJ1-2 and V is TRBV11-2; 8 bases match TRBD1. The V gene's germline CDR1 is SGHAT and CDR2 FQNNGV. The CDR3 has 17 residues. V was clipped by 0 bases and J by 3 bases; unmatched bases: 9. The CDR3 is CASSLEAGQGLYYGYTF. In nucleotides, the CDR3 is TGTGCCAGCAGCTTAGAAGCTGGACAGGGCTTGTACTATGGCTACACCTTC.

The V call is TRBV20-1, the J call TRBJ2-1; D gene unclear. The CDR3 totals 15 residues. CDR1 is DFQATT and CDR2 is SNEGSKA in the germline V gene (reference sequence). Trimming stripped 1 base from V and 3 bases from J, with 13 bases between. For the CDR3, the DNA is TGCAGTGCTAGAGGCCACCCAGCTCACTACAATGAGCAGTTCTTC. Translated: CSARGHPAHYNEQFF.

This clonotype appeared a few times. The gene calls are TRBV4-2 and TRBJ2-3; TRBD2 agrees at 7 bases. V lost 2 bases to trimming and J lost 6 bases; unmatched junction nucleotides: 11. There are 16 residues in the CDR3. Per the germline V gene, CDR1 is LGHNA and CDR2 is YNFKEQ. For the CDR3, the DNA is TGTGCCAGCAGCCAACGAGGGAGGGCCCATGGGGATACGCAGTATTTT. Its translation: CASSQRGRAHGDTQYF.

In this sample, this clonotype turned up many times. V usage is TRBV2 and J usage is TRBJ2-1; D unresolved. Trimming took 3 bases from V and 0 from J, leaving 21 bases between them. The CDR3 covers 19 residues. Germline V gene sequence: CDR1 SNHLY, CDR2 FYNNEI. The CDR3 DNA follows: TGTGCCAGCAGTGACCCGTTGGCTAGGCGACCGAGCTCCTACAATGAGCAGTTCTTC. This codes for CASSDPLARRPSSYNEQFF.

This clonotype was observed many times. This chain joins TRBV11-2 and TRBJ1-1; D call uncertain. V was clipped by 2 bases and J by 3 bases, with 7 bases between them. CDR1 SGHAT and CDR2 FQNNGV come from the germline V gene. CDR3 length equals 13 residues. DNA of the CDR3: TGTGCCAGCAGCTTATTCGGGGACACTGAAGCTTTCTTT. The encoded protein is CASSLFGDTEAFF.

This clonotype was seen repeatedly, ten times or more. The CDR3 loop is CASSPGLVPPSSYEQYF. The CDR3 DNA sequence: TGTGCCAGCAGCCCGGGACTAGTCCCCCCGAGCTCCTACGAGCAGTACTTC. The chain has TRBV4-2 and TRBJ2-7, with 8 positions matching TRBD2. The CDR3 covers 17 residues. V lost 4 bases and J lost 0; bases outside the gene matches: 11. The germline V gene encodes CDR1 LGHNA and CDR2 YNFKEQ.

The table lists this clonotype with many counts. The V and J genes are TRBV7-8 and TRBJ1-5; D may be TRBD1 (5 bases). This CDR3 comprises 17 residues. The V and J ends lost 6 bases and 3 bases respectively, with 21 bases between them. The germline gives CDR1 SGHVS, CDR2 FQNEAQ. The CDR3: CASSGRIQGRINQPQHF. The DNA of the CDR3 is TGTGCCAGCAGTGGGAGGATCCAGGGAAGGATCAATCAGCCCCAGCATTTT.

This clonotype was counted at least ten times. The V call is TRBV20-1, the J call TRBJ2-7, with D unclear. Germline values: CDR1 DFQATT, CDR2 SNEGSKA (reference sequence). The CDR3 totals 14 residues. Trimming took 5 bases from V and 0 from J, leaving 14 bases between them. CDR3 in amino acids: CSAFSPMSSYEQYF. The CDR3 nucleotides read TGCAGTGCTTTCTCACCGATGAGCTCCTACGAGCAGTACTTC.

This clonotype has at least ten counts. The genes are TRBV5-1 and TRBJ2-3; maybe TRBD2 (5 bases). Germline CDR1 reads SGHRS; CDR2 reads YFSETQ. Trimming left V 1 base short and J 0 bases short, with 9 bases between. The CDR3 loop spans 15 amino acids. DNA of the CDR3: TGCGCCAGCAGCTTGACGGGATCTAGCACAGATACGCAGTATTTT. Translated, it gives CASSLTGSSTDTQYF.

This clonotype was detected ten times or more. CDR3 sequence: CSARVGGEKLFF. The CDR3 DNA reads as TGCAGTGCTAGAGTTGGGGGTGAAAAACTGTTTTTT. The chain employs TRBV20-1 and TRBJ1-4; D perhaps matches TRBD1 (5 bases). Germline values: CDR1 DFQATT, CDR2 SNEGSKA (reference sequence). This CDR3 is 12 amino acids long. V lost 1 base and J 7 bases, leaving 7 bases between the germline ends.

This clonotype turned up a few times. The gene calls are TRBV18 and TRBJ2-5; unclear D gene. Trimming pared 3 bases from V and 1 base from J, leaving 6 bases between. Germline lookup yields CDR1 KGHSH and CDR2 LQKENI. This CDR3 region has 13 residues. The DNA of the CDR3 is TGTGCCAGCTCACCGTTTCGCCAAGAGACCCAGTACTTC. It is translated as CASSPFRQETQYF.

There are many counts of this clonotype. The chain joins TRBV18 to TRBJ1-1; D remains unclear. The CDR3 has 15 residues. Germline CDR1 KGHSH, CDR2 LQKENI. V gave up 4 bases and J gave up 0 bases, with 12 bases separating them. The CDR3 reads CASSQDAALNTEAFF. The DNA of the CDR3 is TGTGCCAGCTCACAGGACGCCGCCCTGAACACTGAAGCTTTCTTT.

This clonotype was found a few times. J is TRBJ2-4 and V is TRBV30, with D uncertain. Germline CDR1 is GTSNPN and CDR2 is SVGIG (reference sequence). V was cut by 0 bases and J by 8 bases, with 5 bases left in between. The CDR3 has 11 residues. The CDR3 loop reads CAWSVGDIQYF. CDR3 DNA sequence: TGTGCCTGGAGTGTTGGCGACATTCAGTACTTC.

This clonotype showed up just a few times. V is TRBV20-1 and J is TRBJ2-7; perhaps TRBD1 as D (5 bases). CDR1 is DFQATT, CDR2 SNEGSKA, per germline (reference sequence). This CDR3 contains 19 residues. The V end lost 0 bases, the J end lost 1 base, and 25 bases lay between the germline ends. The CDR3 DNA follows: TGCAGTGCTAGAGATGTTAGCCAGGGCCGTAGAGCTAGATCCTACGAGCAGTACTTC. As protein: CSARDVSQGRRARSYEQYF.

The chain combines TRBV5-4 with TRBJ2-1; the match to TRBD1 covers 9 bases. This CDR3 spans 15 amino acids. Losses at the gene ends were 5 bases for V and 8 bases for J; bases not matched to a gene: 11. CDR1 is SGHNT and CDR2 is YYREEE in the germline V gene (reference sequence). The CDR3 DNA reads as TGTGCCAGCAGTATCATTGGGGACAGGGACCATGAGCAGTTCTTC. Amino acids: CASSIIGDRDHEQFF.

This clonotype was seen many times. CDR3 sequence (DNA): TGTGCCAGCAGCTCCGGGGGGAGCGGGAGGAACGAGCAGTACTTC. It encodes CASSSGGSGRNEQYF. The V gene is TRBV28, the J gene TRBJ2-7; 9 bases fit TRBD2. This CDR3 comprises 15 residues. The germline CDR1 and CDR2 sequences are MDHEN and SYDVKM. The V gene end was trimmed by 6 bases and the J gene end by 5 bases; junction bases not matched to a gene: 11. Together with reference TRBV28 and TRBJ2-7, the CDR3 gives the full variable domain: DVKVTQSSRYLVKRTGEKVFLECVQDMDHENMFWYRQDPGLGLRLIYFSYDVKMKEKGDIPEGYSVSREKKERFSLILESASTNQTSMYLCASSSGGSGRNEQYFGPGTRLTVT.

This clonotype was counted between two and nine times. This chain links TRBV11-3 with TRBJ1-5; D call uncertain. The CDR3 contains 12 residues. The V end lost 0 bases, the J end lost 10 bases, and 7 bases lay between the germline ends. From germline, CDR1 is SGHNT and CDR2 YENEEA. DNA for the CDR3: TGTGCCAGCAGCTTAGATCTCGGACCCCAGCATTTT. It yields the protein CASSLDLGPQHF.